The 24 T cell receptor beta chains below all came from one sample that was sequenced in a study of cytomegalovirus exposure and HLA in healthy donors. Here immunoSEQ multiplex PCR was the method, and the copy in TCRdb shows in-frame clones only, minus some. Among approximately 300,000 clones listed, 75% to 90% were seen once. Sequencing was done on a sample of PBMCs. The receptors were gathered from a young woman in good health and CMV-seronegative.

The genes are TRBV18 and TRBJ1-5; perhaps TRBD1 as D (6 bases). The CDR3 is 16 residues long. CDR1 and CDR2 from the germline V gene are KGHSH and LQKENI. V lost 3 bases and J lost 5, with 17 bases in between. CDR3 nucleotides: TGTGCCAGCTCACCTATTCCCGGGACATACGATCAGCCCCAGCATTTT. Protein product: CASSPIPGTYDQPQHF.

This sequence joins TRBV4-1 and TRBJ2-7; 7 nucleotides match TRBD1. The CDR3 length is 14 residues. CDR1 and CDR2 from the germline V gene are MGHRA and YSYEKL. Trimming at V came to 2 bases and at J to 9 bases, leaving 10 bases not matched to a gene. The CDR3 coding sequence is TGCGCCAGCAGCCAACCGGGACAGCGAATGGTGCAGTACTTC. Translated, it gives CASSQPGQRMVQYF.

This chain links TRBV7-9 with TRBJ2-1; 10 nucleotides agree with TRBD2. In germline, CDR1 is SEHNR, CDR2 FQNEAQ (reference sequence). This CDR3 region has 15 residues. After removal of 6 bases from V and 3 bases from J, the junction contained 5 bases not matched to a gene. The CDR3 sequence: CASRPLAGVYNEQFF. The CDR3 nucleotides are TGTGCCAGCAGGCCTCTAGCGGGAGTCTACAATGAGCAGTTCTTC.

This clone has only one observation. The chain combines TRBV6-5 with TRBJ2-7; weak D call: TRBD1 (6 bases). The CDR3 totals 12 residues. Trimming removed 10 bases from V and 0 bases from J, with 10 bases in between. Germline CDR1 is MNHEY and CDR2 is SVGAGI. The CDR3 region is CATRDNSYEQYF. CDR3 coding DNA: TGTGCCACCAGGGACAACTCCTACGAGCAGTACTTC.

The gene calls are TRBV6-6 and TRBJ1-5; unclear D gene. The ends were cut back, 2 bases at V and 6 bases at J, with 11 bases in the middle. Germline CDR1 MNHNY, CDR2 SVGAGI (reference sequence). CDR3 length equals 14 residues. CDR3 residues: CASSYEGRSQPQHF. The DNA for the CDR3 is TGTGCCAGCAGTTACGAGGGCAGGTCTCAGCCCCAGCATTTT.

This clone was seen only once. The chain has TRBV28 and TRBJ2-1; TRBD2 might be the D (6 bases). Germline V gene lookup returns CDR1 MDHEN and CDR2 SYDVKM. The CDR3 is made up of 15 amino acids. V lost 6 bases and J lost 2, with 14 bases in between. The DNA of the CDR3 is TGTGCCAGCAGCCTAGGGGAGGTTGCCTACAATGAGCAGTTCTTC. The encoded protein is CASSLGEVAYNEQFF. The whole variable domain, filled in from reference TRBV28 and TRBJ2-1, reads DVKVTQSSRYLVKRTGEKVFLECVQDMDHENMFWYRQDPGLGLRLIYFSYDVKMKEKGDIPEGYSVSREKKERFSLILESASTNQTSMYLCASSLGEVAYNEQFFGPGTRLTVL.

V usage is TRBV29-1 and J usage is TRBJ2-7, with no clear D. The CDR3 length is 12 residues. Germline V gives CDR1 SQVTM, CDR2 ANQGSEA. Trimming left V 4 bases short and J 2 bases short, with 9 bases between. Here the CDR3 reads CSVVTEAYEQYF. Here the CDR3 DNA reads TGCAGCGTTGTCACTGAGGCCTACGAGCAGTACTTC.

The chain has TRBV18 and TRBJ1-1, with D uncertain. The CDR3 length is 14 residues. V was shortened by 1 base and J by 2 bases, with 8 bases between the two germline ends. Germline loops: CDR1 KGHSH, CDR2 LQKENI. Here the CDR3 reads CASSPQELNTEAFF. DNA of the CDR3: TGTGCCAGCTCACCACAAGAGCTTAACACTGAAGCTTTCTTT.

CDR3 sequence: CSATSDTEAFF. The CDR3 DNA is TGCAGTGCTACGAGTGATACTGAAGCTTTCTTT. The gene calls are TRBV20-1 and TRBJ1-1, with D unclear. Trimming shortened V by 4 bases and J by 5 bases, and 8 bases separated the two germline ends. The CDR3 extends over 11 amino acids. Germline assignment: CDR1 DFQATT and CDR2 SNEGSKA (reference sequence).

The gene calls are TRBV9 and TRBJ2-1, with D unresolved. The CDR3 totals 12 residues. Germline V lookup: CDR1 SGDLS, CDR2 YYNGEE. V lost 4 bases, J lost 3 bases, and 5 bases lay in between. The CDR3 coding sequence is TGTGCCAGCAGCCCTAACTACAATGAGCAGTTCTTC. It codes for CASSPNYNEQFF. Combining the CDR3 with reference TRBV9 and TRBJ2-1 gives the whole variable domain DSGVTQTPKHLITATGQRVTLRCSPRSGDLSVYWYQQSLDQGLQFLIQYYNGEERAKGNILERFSAQQFPDLHSELNLSSLELGDSALYFCASSPNYNEQFFGPGTRLTVL.

The J gene is TRBJ1-1, the V gene TRBV27, with D possibly matching TRBD1 (6 bases). Germline lookup yields CDR1 MNHEY and CDR2 SMNVEV (reference sequence). Deletions cut 10 bases from V and 8 bases from J, with 26 bases between. This CDR3 comprises 15 residues. The CDR3 here is CATKASTGYLFEAFF. CDR3 nucleotide sequence: TGTGCCACCAAAGCTTCGACAGGTTACTTATTCGAAGCTTTCTTT.

The J gene is TRBJ2-1, the V gene TRBV7-8, with D uncertain. V lost 3 bases and J lost 0, with 6 bases in between. The length of the CDR3 is 14 residues. Germline CDR1 and CDR2: SGHVS and FQNEAQ. CDR3 sequence: CASSFRSSYNEQFF. The CDR3 bases are TGTGCCAGCAGCTTTAGGAGCTCCTACAATGAGCAGTTCTTC. Variable domain in full (rest from reference TRBV7-8 and TRBJ2-1): GAGVSQSPRYKVAKRGQDVALRCDPISGHVSLFWYQQALGQGPEFLTYFQNEAQLDKSGLPSDRFFAERPEGSVSTLKIQRTQQEDSAVYLCASSFRSSYNEQFFGPGTRLTVL.

The gene calls are TRBV11-3 and TRBJ2-7, with a weak D call TRBD2 (6 bases). Trimming cost V 7 bases and J 2 bases, with 15 bases left between them. The CDR3 is 14 residues long. Germline V gene lookup returns CDR1 SGHNT and CDR2 YENEEA. Here the CDR3 DNA reads TGTGCCAGCACTGGGGCGGGGAGCACCTACGAGCAGTACTTC. Protein: CASTGAGSTYEQYF.

J is TRBJ2-7 and V is TRBV6-5; TRBD2 matches 7 bases. Germline V lookup: CDR1 MNHEY, CDR2 SVGAGI. V was clipped by 4 bases and J by 2 bases; unmatched bases: 5. The CDR3 totals 14 residues. CDR3 protein: CASSSGLAAYEQYF. The CDR3 coding sequence is TGTGCCAGCAGTTCCGGGCTAGCGGCCTACGAGCAGTACTTC.

This chain links TRBV28 with TRBJ2-7; D is ambiguous. V lost 3 bases and J 3 bases, leaving 12 bases between the germline ends. Germline V lookup: CDR1 MDHEN, CDR2 SYDVKM. The CDR3 totals 14 residues. The CDR3: CASSFARLSYEQYF. The DNA of the CDR3 is TGTGCCAGCAGTTTCGCGCGGTTAAGCTACGAGCAGTACTTC.

This rearrangement joins TRBV6-5 to TRBJ2-1, with D perhaps matching TRBD2 (6 bases). The CDR3 is made up of 13 amino acids. CDR1 and CDR2 (germline): MNHEY, SVGAGI. Trimming shortened V by 3 bases and J by 5 bases, and 8 bases separated the two germline ends. The CDR3 sequence: CASSYAGNNEQFF. The CDR3 DNA reads TGTGCCAGCAGTTATGCGGGGAACAATGAGCAGTTCTTC.

The J gene is TRBJ2-1, the V gene TRBV19; the D gene is possibly TRBD2 (7 bases). The germline V and J ends were trimmed by 4 bases and 4 bases, with 17 bases remaining between them. Germline CDR1 and CDR2: LNHDA and SQIVND (reference sequence). This CDR3 has 16 residues. CDR3: CASSKLQGGGYNEQFF. The CDR3 DNA follows: TGTGCCAGTAGTAAACTACAGGGAGGGGGGTACAATGAGCAGTTCTTC.

This chain uses TRBV11-2 with TRBJ2-1; D remains unclear. The germline V gene has CDR1 SGHAT and CDR2 FQNNGV. Trimming pared 2 bases from V and 10 bases from J, leaving 12 bases between. This CDR3 has 13 amino acids. The CDR3 nucleotides read TGTGCCAGCAGCTTATTCGGAGACGAGGAGCAGTTCTTC. Its protein product is CASSLFGDEEQFF.

The rearrangement uses TRBV27 and TRBJ1-1; no clear D gene. The CDR3 sequence is 12 residues long. Germline V gene sequence: CDR1 MNHEY, CDR2 SMNVEV (reference sequence). Trimming stripped 6 bases from V and 4 bases from J, with 9 bases between. The CDR3 sequence is CASRGSFTEAFF. CDR3 DNA sequence: TGTGCCAGCAGGGGCTCTTTCACTGAAGCTTTCTTT.

This chain connects TRBV5-1 to TRBJ2-7; the match to TRBD1 covers 9 bases. The CDR3 has 14 amino acids. The ends lost 0 bases at V and 7 bases at J; junction bases unmatched: 5. In germline, CDR1 is SGHRS, CDR2 YFSETQ. CDR3 bases: TGCGCCAGCAGCTTGGAACAGGGGGCGCTTGAGCAGTACTTC. This codes for CASSLEQGALEQYF.

The gene calls are TRBV9 and TRBJ2-5, with 9 positions matching TRBD2. The J segment lost 5 bases and the V segment lost 7 bases, leaving 15 bases of the junction unmatched. The length of the CDR3 is 16 residues. From germline, CDR1 is SGDLS and CDR2 YYNGEE. CDR3 protein: CASSVASGRLRETQYF. CDR3 DNA: TGTGCCAGCTCGGTTGCGAGCGGGAGGCTTAGGGAGACCCAGTACTTC.

The chain joins TRBV11-2 to TRBJ2-7, with 7 bases identical to TRBD1. Germline V lookup: CDR1 SGHAT, CDR2 FQNNGV. CDR3 size: 16 residues. The V and J ends lost 5 bases and 0 bases, in that order; junction bases with no gene match: 10. CDR3 residues: CASSAAIQGRSYEQYF. DNA of the CDR3: TGTGCCAGCAGCGCAGCCATACAGGGGCGCTCCTACGAGCAGTACTTC. The full variable domain, completed using reference TRBV11-2 and TRBJ2-7, is EAGVAQSPRYKIIEKRQSVAFWCNPISGHATLYWYQQILGQGPKLLIQFQNNGVVDDSQLPKDRFSAERLKGVDSTLKIQPAKLEDSAVYLCASSAAIQGRSYEQYFGPGTRLTVT.

The V call is TRBV11-1, the J call TRBJ1-1; 7 nucleotides agree with TRBD1. The CDR3 contains 15 residues. The germline CDR1 and CDR2 sequences are SGHAT and FQDESV (reference sequence). With V trimmed by 5 bases and J by 1 base, 7 bases remained unmatched. The CDR3 spells CASSPDRAGNTEAFF. The DNA of the CDR3 is TGTGCCAGCAGCCCCGACAGGGCCGGGAACACTGAAGCTTTCTTT.

This clone was observed a single time. The chain joins TRBV11-2 to TRBJ2-7; unclear D gene. V was trimmed by 7 bases and J by 2 bases, leaving 15 bases between them. From germline, CDR1 is SGHAT and CDR2 FQNNGV. This CDR3 is 14 amino acids long. CDR3 nucleotide sequence: TGTGCCAGCATCAGAGGCCCAGACCCCTACGAGCAGTACTTC. Its translation is CASIRGPDPYEQYF. The full variable domain, rest sourced from reference TRBV11-2 and TRBJ2-7, is EAGVAQSPRYKIIEKRQSVAFWCNPISGHATLYWYQQILGQGPKLLIQFQNNGVVDDSQLPKDRFSAERLKGVDSTLKIQPAKLEDSAVYLCASIRGPDPYEQYFGPGTRLTVT.